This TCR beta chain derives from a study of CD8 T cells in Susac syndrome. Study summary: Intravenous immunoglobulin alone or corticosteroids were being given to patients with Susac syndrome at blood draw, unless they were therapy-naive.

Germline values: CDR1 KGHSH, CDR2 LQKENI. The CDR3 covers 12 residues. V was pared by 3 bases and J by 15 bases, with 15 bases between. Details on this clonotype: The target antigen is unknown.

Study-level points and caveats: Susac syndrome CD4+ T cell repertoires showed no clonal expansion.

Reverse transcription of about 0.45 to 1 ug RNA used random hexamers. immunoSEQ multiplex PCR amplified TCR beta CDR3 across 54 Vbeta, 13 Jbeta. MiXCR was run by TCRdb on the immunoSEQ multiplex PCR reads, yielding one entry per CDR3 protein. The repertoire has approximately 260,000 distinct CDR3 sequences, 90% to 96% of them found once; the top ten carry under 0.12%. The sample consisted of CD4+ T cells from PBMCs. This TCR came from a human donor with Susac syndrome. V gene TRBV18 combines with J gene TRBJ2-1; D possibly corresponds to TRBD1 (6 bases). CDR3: CASSPLEQGWFF. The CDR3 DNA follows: TGTGCCAGCTCACCTCTTGAACAGGGTTGGTTCTTC.